Following are 28 T cell receptor beta chains from one sample sequenced in a study of neurological immune-mediated disorders. TCRdb processed the 5' RACE reads anew with MiXCR; each CDR3 protein has one entry. The sample holds approximately 50,000 distinct CDR3 sequences, 9% to 12% seen once. The sequencing input was PBMCs. The receptors derive from a man between 70 and 80 years old with HTLV-1-associated myelopathy (HAM/TSP).

As regards this clonotype: The junction differs from germline at one of its ends, possibly a read error. The chain employs TRBV7-8 and TRBJ1-5; 7 bases fit TRBD1. This CDR3 has 15 amino acids. Per germline, CDR1 SGHVS and CDR2 FQNEAQ. CDR3 coding DNA: TGTGACAGCAGCCCCCGGGACAGTCTTTTTCAGCCCCAGCATTTT. Amino acid sequence: CDSSPRDSLFQPQHF.

The chain couples TRBV19 to TRBJ2-1; D gene unclear. The CDR3 runs 14 residues. V gave up 6 bases and J gave up 0 bases, with 9 bases separating them. Germline assignment: CDR1 LNHDA and CDR2 SQIVND (reference sequence). CDR3 DNA: TGTGCCAGTAGGGACCCGAGCTCCTACAATGAGCAGTTCTTC. Encoded protein: CASRDPSSYNEQFF.

This clonotype was observed at least ten times. The CDR3 DNA sequence: TGTGCCAGCAGCAGGAGGCTAGCGGGAGGGCCCTCAGATACGCAGTATTTT. Translation gives CASSRRLAGGPSDTQYF. The rearrangement uses TRBV5-5 and TRBJ2-3, with 12 bases lining up with TRBD2. Germline trimming cut 4 bases from V and 4 bases from J; bases unmatched to any gene: 10. The CDR3 extends over 17 amino acids. Per germline, CDR1 SGHKS and CDR2 YYEKEE (reference sequence).

This clonotype was counted many times. This chain connects TRBV29-1 to TRBJ2-1; D uncertain. V lost 7 bases and J 4 bases, leaving 11 bases between the germline ends. Germline CDR1 is SQVTM and CDR2 is ANQGSEA. CDR3 length: 12 amino acids. CDR3 residues: CSGRSNYNEQFF. The DNA of the CDR3 is TGCAGCGGGCGGAGTAATTACAATGAGCAGTTCTTC.

This clonotype was seen more than once but under ten times. A much larger clonotype is one base distant, so this may be a read error. The J gene is TRBJ1-2, the V gene TRBV20-1, with 10 bases lining up with TRBD1. J lost 7 bases, V lost 8 bases, and 16 bases had no gene match. There are 15 residues in the CDR3. The germline V gene has CDR1 DFQATT and CDR2 SNEGSKA (reference sequence). CDR3 amino acids: CSTPDRGRFRGGYTF. CDR3 DNA: TGCAGTACTCCCGACAGGGGGCGTTTTCGAGGTGGCTACACCTTC.

This clonotype was counted at least ten times. The V gene is TRBV6-2 or TRBV6-3, the J gene TRBJ2-2; 12 bases are a match to TRBD2. Germline CDR1 MNHEY, CDR2 SVGEGT. The CDR3 length is 14 residues. The V and J ends lost 9 bases and 4 bases, in that order; junction bases with no gene match: 3. DNA of the CDR3: TGTGCCAGTAGGACTAGCGGGATCACCGGGGAGCTGTTTTTT. Translated: CASRTSGITGELFF.

This clonotype has ten or more counts. The chain employs TRBV27 and TRBJ2-7; D gene unclear. Germline V gene data show CDR1 as MNHEY and CDR2 as SMNVEV (reference sequence). V lost 5 bases, J lost 6 bases, and 23 bases lay in between. CDR3 length equals 16 residues. The DNA of the CDR3 is TGTGCCAGCAGTCCCCGGTGGACCCTAGAAAAAGTCGAGCAGTACTTC. Residues: CASSPRWTLEKVEQYF.

This clonotype showed up many times. The chain uses TRBV20-1 and TRBJ1-1; D is unresolved. Looked up from germline, CDR1 is DFQATT and CDR2 is SNEGSKA (reference sequence). CDR3 size: 15 residues. V was clipped by 2 bases and J by 1 base, with 14 bases between them. CDR3 region: CSARKRRTENTEAFF. DNA for the CDR3: TGCAGTGCTAGAAAACGGCGAACGGAGAACACTGAAGCTTTCTTT.

This clonotype was observed at least ten times. V gene TRBV29-1 combines with J gene TRBJ2-1, with TRBD1 matching 8 bases. The CDR3 extends over 15 amino acids. Germline trimming cut 4 bases from V and 5 bases from J; bases unmatched to any gene: 10. Germline V gene data show CDR1 as SQVTM and CDR2 as ANQGSEA. CDR3 in DNA: TGCAGCGTTGCCCAGGGGGCCAGGGAAAACAATGAGCAGTTCTTC. Protein: CSVAQGARENNEQFF.

In its sample, this clonotype was seen many times. The genes are TRBV20-1 and TRBJ1-5, with 8 bases aligning to TRBD1. CDR1 is DFQATT, CDR2 SNEGSKA, per germline (reference sequence). The CDR3 is 13 residues long. V shed 6 bases, J shed 10 bases, and the junction held 11 bases outside the gene matches. The CDR3 region is CSARTGYSVPQHF. CDR3 bases: TGCAGTGCACGGACAGGGTACAGTGTCCCCCAGCATTTT.

This clonotype was seen repeatedly, ten times or more. The chain combines TRBV7-2 with TRBJ2-1; 12 nucleotides align to TRBD2. The CDR3 loop spans 15 amino acids. With V trimmed by 0 bases and J by 8 bases, 2 bases remained unmatched. Germline V CDR1 and CDR2: SGHTA, FQGNSA. For the CDR3, the DNA is TGTGCCAGCAGCTTAGCCACTAGCGGGAGGTATGAGCAGTTCTTC. Translation: CASSLATSGRYEQFF. Full variable domain (outside the CDR3, taken from reference TRBV7-2 and TRBJ2-1): GAGVSQSPSNKVTEKGKDVELRCDPISGHTALYWYRQSLGQGLEFLIYFQGNSAPDKSGLPSDRFSAERTGGSVSTLTIQRTQQEDSAVYLCASSLATSGRYEQFFGPGTRLTVL.

This clonotype was counted only a few times. This chain links TRBV6-6 with TRBJ1-6, with unresolved D. CDR1 is MNHNY and CDR2 is SVGAGI in the germline V gene (reference sequence). V was shortened by 2 bases and J by 8 bases, with 16 bases between the two germline ends. CDR3 length equals 16 residues. DNA of the CDR3: TGTGCCAGCAGTTACCCCCCATCGGGGAGATATTCACCCCTCCACTTT. It specifies CASSYPPSGRYSPLHF.

Many counts were recorded for this clonotype. This rearrangement joins TRBV28 to TRBJ1-2; 8 bases match TRBD1. CDR1 and CDR2 (germline): MDHEN, SYDVKM. This CDR3 has 15 residues. The trim removed 6 bases at V and 4 bases at J, leaving 10 bases unmatched. The CDR3 loop reads CASSLPSGGAYGYTF. The CDR3 DNA reads TGTGCCAGCAGCCTCCCCTCAGGGGGCGCCTATGGCTACACCTTC.

This clonotype was observed at least ten times. The J gene is TRBJ2-3, the V gene TRBV7-2, with 8 bases matching TRBD2. Germline V gene data show CDR1 as SGHTA and CDR2 as FQGNSA. V shed 4 bases and J 2 bases; nucleotides not matched to a gene: 11. The CDR3 totals 17 residues. The CDR3 coding sequence is TGTGCCAGCAGCTCCCCGTGGGGGACTAGGAACACAGATACGCAGTATTTT. The encoded protein is CASSSPWGTRNTDTQYF. The complete variable domain, with remaining parts taken from reference TRBV7-2 and TRBJ2-3, reads GAGVSQSPSNKVTEKGKDVELRCDPISGHTALYWYRQSLGQGLEFLIYFQGNSAPDKSGLPSDRFSAERTGGSVSTLTIQRTQQEDSAVYLCASSSPWGTRNTDTQYFGPGTRLTVL.

This clonotype has a count of ten or more. The V gene is TRBV14, the J gene TRBJ2-1; perhaps TRBD2 as D (6 bases). This CDR3 has 16 residues. The V gene's germline CDR1 is SGHDN and CDR2 FVKESK. The V gene lost 3 bases and the J gene lost 8 bases, with 20 bases spanning the gap. Here the CDR3 DNA reads TGTGCCAGCAGCCATCTGGGCGCAGGAGAGCGGGATGAGCAGTTCTTC. Its protein product is CASSHLGAGERDEQFF. The whole variable domain, remainder taken from reference TRBV14 and TRBJ2-1, is EAGVTQFPSHSVIEKGQTVTLRCDPISGHDNLYWYRRVMGKEIKFLLHFVKESKQDESGMPNNRFLAERTGGTYSTLKVQPAELEDSGVYFCASSHLGAGERDEQFFGPGTRLTVL.

In this sample, this clonotype turned up a few times. The gene calls are TRBV6-4 and TRBJ2-3; 7 bases are a match to TRBD2. The CDR3 spans 16 residues. The V gene's germline CDR1 is MRHNA and CDR2 SNTAGT. Unmatched junction bases numbered 14, after V lost 11 bases and J lost 0 bases. The CDR3 sequence: CAGTDGRLFSTDTQYF. As DNA, the CDR3 is TGTGCCGGGACCGACGGGAGGTTGTTTAGCACAGATACGCAGTATTTT.

This clonotype was detected many times. The rearrangement links TRBV29-1 to TRBJ2-7, with D perhaps TRBD2 (6 bases). From germline, CDR1 is SQVTM and CDR2 ANQGSEA. Between the trimmed V and J ends, which lost 7 bases and 1 base, there was a span of 8 bases. There are 11 residues in the CDR3. DNA of the CDR3: TGCAGCGGCGGACTATCCTACGAGCAGTACTTC. Translating gives CSGGLSYEQYF.

This clonotype was observed many times. The chain is built from TRBV29-1 and TRBJ2-4, with a tentative D call TRBD2 (5 bases). Trimming left V 3 bases short and J 1 base short, with 7 bases between. Germline CDR1 and CDR2: SQVTM and ANQGSEA. This CDR3 has 13 residues. The CDR3, as DNA: TGCAGCGTTGATGACTATGCCAAAAACATTCAGTACTTC. Its translation: CSVDDYAKNIQYF.

In this sample, this clonotype turned up many times. This rearrangement joins TRBV20-1 to TRBJ2-2; 7 bases match TRBD1. The CDR3 loop spans 14 amino acids. Germline CDR1 is DFQATT and CDR2 is SNEGSKA (reference sequence). V shed 6 bases, J shed 1 base, and the junction held 5 bases outside the gene matches. The CDR3 loop reads CSATGVGNTGELFF. CDR3 coding DNA: TGCAGTGCCACAGGGGTGGGGAACACCGGGGAGCTGTTTTTT.

This clonotype was seen many times. This chain joins TRBV27 and TRBJ2-3; no reliable D call. V lost 4 bases to trimming and J lost 6 bases, with 8 bases between them. The germline V gene has CDR1 MNHEY and CDR2 SMNVEV (reference sequence). CDR3 length: 12 residues. The DNA for the CDR3 is TGTGCCAGCAGTTCCCCCGGGGATACGCAGTATTTT. It yields the protein CASSSPGDTQYF.

This clonotype was counted at least ten times. V is TRBV20-1 and J is TRBJ2-1, with 9 bases identical to TRBD1. Germline CDR1 is DFQATT and CDR2 is SNEGSKA (reference sequence). The CDR3 totals 13 residues. In nucleotides, the CDR3 is TGCAGCGGACAGGGGAGCTCCTACAATGAGCAGTTCTTC. It encodes CSGQGSSYNEQFF.

This clonotype was seen repeatedly, ten times or more. The V call is TRBV3-1, the J call TRBJ1-2; D not certain. This CDR3 contains 12 residues. Germline V gene lookup returns CDR1 LGHDT and CDR2 YNNKEL (reference sequence). V lost 1 base and J 7 bases, leaving 7 bases between the germline ends. The DNA for the CDR3 is TGTGCCAGCAGCCAAGGAGGAGGTGGCTACACCTTC. It yields the protein CASSQGGGGYTF.

The sample holds a few counts of this clonotype. The chain links TRBV12-3 or TRBV12-4 to TRBJ2-1; D is uncertain. Trimming stripped 6 bases from V and 0 bases from J, with 9 bases between. The CDR3 spans 14 residues. The CDR3 spells CASSPKSSYNEQFF. The CDR3 coding sequence is TGTGCCAGCAGCCCTAAGAGCTCCTACAATGAGCAGTTCTTC.

This clonotype was picked up many times. CDR3 sequence (DNA): TGCAGTGCAACGGACAGGACCGACTATAATTCACCCCTCCACTTT. Encoded protein: CSATDRTDYNSPLHF. The chain uses TRBV20-1 and TRBJ1-6; 7 nucleotides agree with TRBD1. This CDR3 region has 15 residues. Germline-derived CDR1 and CDR2 are DFQATT and SNEGSKA (reference sequence). V shed 6 bases and J 3 bases; nucleotides not matched to a gene: 8.

This clonotype was seen ten or more times. V is TRBV6-2 or TRBV6-3 and J is TRBJ2-5, with TRBD1 identical over 9 bases. Germline-derived CDR1 and CDR2 are MNHEY and SVGEGT. Trimming removed 7 bases from V and 5 bases from J; junction bases left unmatched: 11. The CDR3 loop spans 15 amino acids. The chain's CDR3 is CASKSAGTGYETQYF. In nucleotides, the CDR3 is TGTGCCAGCAAGTCAGCCGGGACAGGGTATGAGACCCAGTACTTC.

This clonotype was seen at least ten times. The rearrangement uses TRBV11-2 and TRBJ2-7; a weak D match, TRBD1 (5 bases). The CDR3 is made up of 16 amino acids. V was pared by 1 base and J by 1 base, with 14 bases between. The germline V gene encodes CDR1 SGHAT and CDR2 FQNNGV. CDR3 region: CASSLVIGHSSYEQYF. The CDR3 DNA reads as TGTGCCAGCAGCTTAGTTATAGGACACTCGTCCTACGAGCAGTACTTC.

This clonotype was seen a handful of times. The genes are TRBV18 and TRBJ1-4; TRBD1 aligns across 7 bases. Germline V gene lookup returns CDR1 KGHSH and CDR2 LQKENI. The CDR3 runs to 13 residues. V lost 6 bases to trimming and J lost 5 bases; unmatched junction nucleotides: 3. This CDR3 is CASSLGQNEKLFF. CDR3 in DNA: TGTGCCAGCTCCCTGGGACAGAATGAAAAACTGTTTTTT.

This rearrangement joins TRBV9 to TRBJ2-5, with D perhaps assigned TRBD1 or TRBD2 (5 bases each). The CDR3 runs 14 residues. V dropped 4 bases and J dropped 7 bases, with 17 bases sitting between them. Germline V gene data show CDR1 as SGDLS and CDR2 as YYNGEE. DNA for the CDR3: TGTGCCAGCAGCCCGGGACGGGGACGCGCGACCCAGTACTTC. Residues: CASSPGRGRATQYF.